These 14 T cell receptor beta chains originate from one sample sequenced in a study of CD8 T cells in ankylosing spondylitis. TCRdb reprocessed the 5' RACE reads with MiXCR, giving one entry per CDR3 protein. The profile covers tens of thousands of distinct CDR3 sequences, with approximately 11% appearing a single time and 1.4% taken by the ten largest. The sample was blood, either unsorted or a sorted T cell fraction (not recorded which). The receptors shown here come from a male donor with ankylosing spondylitis or in good health (not recorded which).

V gene TRBV27 combines with J gene TRBJ2-3, with 9 bases aligning to TRBD2. The CDR3 extends over 19 amino acids. V was pared by 5 bases and J by 2 bases, with 17 bases of the junction left unmatched. Germline V gene lookup returns CDR1 MNHEY and CDR2 SMNVEV (reference sequence). The CDR3 region has the DNA TGTGCCAGCAGTGACCCTTGGGGTAGCGGGGGCTCAATCACAGATACGCAGTATTTT. It yields the protein CASSDPWGSGGSITDTQYF.

This clonotype was counted many times. The gene calls are TRBV5-1 and TRBJ2-1; 7 bases are shared with TRBD1. The CDR3 contains 14 residues. With V trimmed by 0 bases and J by 9 bases, 6 bases remained unmatched. Germline CDR1 and CDR2: SGHRS and YFSETQ. The CDR3 here is CASSLVIGGFEQFF. CDR3 in DNA: TGCGCCAGCAGCTTGGTTATAGGGGGCTTTGAGCAGTTCTTC. Using reference TRBV5-1 and TRBJ2-1 for the parts outside the CDR3, the full variable domain is KAGVTQTPRYLIKTRGQQVTLSCSPISGHRSVSWYQQTPGQGLQFLFEYFSETQRNKGNFPGRFSGRQFSNSRSEMNVSTLELGDSALYLCASSLVIGGFEQFFGPGTRLTVL.

This clonotype was observed many times. Here the CDR3 DNA reads TGTGCCAGCAGTTCAGCACAGCCTCAACCCCTCCACTTT. It yields the protein CASSSAQPQPLHF. The chain recombines TRBV28 with TRBJ1-6; D is unresolved. CDR1 MDHEN and CDR2 SYDVKM come from the germline V gene. The CDR3 consists of 13 residues. V lost 4 bases, J lost 12 bases, and 13 bases lay in between.

This clonotype was observed at least ten times. The genes are TRBV30 and TRBJ2-1; a possible D gene is TRBD1 (6 bases). This CDR3 has 14 amino acids. V dropped 3 bases and J dropped 5 bases, with 14 bases sitting between them. Germline lookup yields CDR1 GTSNPN and CDR2 SVGIG (reference sequence). The CDR3: CAWSTGTPDNEQFF. Here the CDR3 DNA reads TGTGCCTGGAGCACCGGGACACCCGACAATGAGCAGTTCTTC.

The chain uses TRBV2 and TRBJ1-2; 10 bases match TRBD1. The V gene end was trimmed by 6 bases and the J gene end by 6 bases; junction bases not matched to a gene: 4. This CDR3 contains 13 residues. CDR1 and CDR2 from the germline V gene are SNHLY and FYNNEI. The CDR3 sequence: CASRGTGDDGYTF. DNA for the CDR3: TGTGCCAGCAGGGGGACAGGGGACGATGGCTACACCTTC.

This clonotype was picked up many times. The J gene is TRBJ2-5, the V gene TRBV29-1; D may be TRBD1 (6 bases). CDR3 length equals 14 residues. The V gene lost 7 bases and the J gene lost 5 bases, with 20 bases spanning the gap. Germline assignment: CDR1 SQVTM and CDR2 ANQGSEA. CDR3: CSDLAWGHPETQYF. The CDR3 DNA follows: TGCAGCGACTTAGCGTGGGGGCATCCGGAGACCCAGTACTTC. Drawing the rest from reference TRBV29-1 and TRBJ2-5, the complete variable domain is SAVISQKPSRDICQRGTSLTIQCQVDSQVTMMFWYRQQPGQSLTLIATANQGSEATYESGFVIDKFPISRPNLTFSTLTVSNMSPEDSSIYLCSDLAWGHPETQYFGPGTRLLVL.

This clonotype was detected ten times or more. One end of the junction fails to match germline, which may point to a read error. The chain uses TRBV10-3 and TRBJ2-2, with D maybe TRBD1 (5 bases). The CDR3 is 13 residues long. Germline lookup yields CDR1 ENHRY and CDR2 SYGVKD. CDR3 amino acids: CAIGAIRTAELFF. The CDR3 region has the DNA TGTGCCATCGGGGCGATTAGGACCGCGGAGCTGTTTTTT.

In this sample, this clonotype turned up many times. The rearrangement joins TRBV28 to TRBJ1-5; the D is unclear. The V end lost 1 base, the J end lost 7 bases, and 11 bases lay between the germline ends. The CDR3 has 14 residues. CDR1 and CDR2 (germline): MDHEN, SYDVKM. The CDR3 DNA sequence: TGTGCCAGCAGTTTATTGCAGCCGATCCAGCCCCAGCATTTT. It encodes CASSLLQPIQPQHF.

This clonotype occurred a few times. V and J are TRBV12-3 or TRBV12-4 and TRBJ1-5; D remains ambiguous. The CDR3 is 16 amino acids. The V and J ends lost 0 bases and 0 bases respectively, with 9 bases between them. The CDR3 DNA sequence: TGTGCCAGCAGTTTAGCGCTAGGGAATAGCAATCAGCCCCAGCATTTT. Translated, it gives CASSLALGNSNQPQHF.

The chain uses TRBV5-1 and TRBJ1-2, with 8 bases lining up with TRBD1. Unmatched junction bases numbered 8, after V lost 4 bases and J lost 12 bases. CDR1 and CDR2 (germline): SGHRS, YFSETQ. The CDR3 length is 12 residues. The CDR3 region is CASSEEQGENTF. CDR3 DNA: TGCGCCAGCAGCGAGGAACAGGGGGAGAACACCTTC.

The rearrangement links TRBV5-1 to TRBJ2-5; 9 bases are a match to TRBD1. Germline assignment: CDR1 SGHRS and CDR2 YFSETQ. The ends lost 0 bases at V and 4 bases at J; junction bases unmatched: 4. This CDR3 spans 15 amino acids. CDR3: CASSLATGGVETQYF. CDR3 bases: TGCGCCAGCAGCTTGGCGACAGGGGGTGTAGAGACCCAGTACTTC.

This clonotype has at least ten counts. In DNA form, the CDR3 reads TGTGCCAGCAGGGTGGGGCGGGGGCAAGAGACCCAGTACTTC. This sequence encodes CASRVGRGQETQYF. This chain links TRBV6-6 with TRBJ2-5; 7 nucleotides match TRBD2. Germline V gives CDR1 MNHNY, CDR2 SVGAGI (reference sequence). The V gene end was trimmed by 6 bases and the J gene end by 2 bases; junction bases not matched to a gene: 6. The CDR3 extends over 14 amino acids.

A note on this clonotype: A read error may be the cause here, since a much bigger clone is one base away. J is TRBJ1-5 and V is TRBV12-5; D uncertain. The V gene's germline CDR1 is LGHNT and CDR2 FRNRAP. The CDR3 spans 12 residues. The CDR3 coding sequence is TGTACTAGTGGTTTGGCAGGTCAGCCCCAGCATTTT. Amino acids: CTSGLAGQPQHF.

This clonotype was detected many times. The chain has TRBV12-3 or TRBV12-4 and TRBJ2-3, with D uncertain. CDR3 size: 16 residues. Between the trimmed V and J ends, which lost 4 bases and 8 bases, there was a span of 22 bases. CDR3 in DNA: TGTGCCAGCAGTTCCACCCCCACACATCTTTCGGGTACGCAGTATTTT. The encoded protein is CASSSTPTHLSGTQYF.